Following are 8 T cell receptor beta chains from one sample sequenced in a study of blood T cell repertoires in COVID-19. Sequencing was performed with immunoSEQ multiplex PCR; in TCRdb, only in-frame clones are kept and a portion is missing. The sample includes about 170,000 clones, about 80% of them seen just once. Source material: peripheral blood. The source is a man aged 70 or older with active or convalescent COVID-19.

CDR3 bases: TGCGCCAGCAGCTTAGCTGGACAGGGGGACGGTTCACCCCTCCACTTT. Translating gives CASSLAGQGDGSPLHF. The chain carries TRBV4-3 and TRBJ1-6; 10 nucleotides match TRBD1. The CDR3 loop spans 16 amino acids. The germline V gene encodes CDR1 LGHNA and CDR2 YSLEER. J was trimmed by 9 bases and V by 5 bases; bases with no gene match: 10.

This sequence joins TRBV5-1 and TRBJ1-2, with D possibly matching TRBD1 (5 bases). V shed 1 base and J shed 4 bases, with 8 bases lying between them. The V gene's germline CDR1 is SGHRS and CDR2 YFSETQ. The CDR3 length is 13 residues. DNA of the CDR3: TGCGCCAGCAGCTTGTCCAGGGCCTATGGCTACACCTTC. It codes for CASSLSRAYGYTF.

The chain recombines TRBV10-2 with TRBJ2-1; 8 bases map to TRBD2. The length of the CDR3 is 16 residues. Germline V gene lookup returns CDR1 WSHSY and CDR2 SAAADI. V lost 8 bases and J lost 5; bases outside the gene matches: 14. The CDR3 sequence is CASGWIGGGFHNEQFF. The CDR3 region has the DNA TGCGCCAGCGGCTGGATCGGGGGGGGCTTCCACAATGAGCAGTTCTTC.

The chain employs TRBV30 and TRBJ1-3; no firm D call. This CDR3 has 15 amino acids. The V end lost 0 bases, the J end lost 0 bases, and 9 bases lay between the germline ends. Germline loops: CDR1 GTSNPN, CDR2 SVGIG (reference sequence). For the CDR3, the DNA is TGTGCCTGGAGTGTGCAACTAATCTCTGGAAACACCATATATTTT. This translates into CAWSVQLISGNTIYF.

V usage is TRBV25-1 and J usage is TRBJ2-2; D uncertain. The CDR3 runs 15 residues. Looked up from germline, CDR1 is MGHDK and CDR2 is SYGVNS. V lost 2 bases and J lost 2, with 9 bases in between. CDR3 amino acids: CASSERYRNTGELFF. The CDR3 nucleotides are TGTGCCAGCAGTGAACGGTACCGAAACACCGGGGAGCTGTTTTTT.

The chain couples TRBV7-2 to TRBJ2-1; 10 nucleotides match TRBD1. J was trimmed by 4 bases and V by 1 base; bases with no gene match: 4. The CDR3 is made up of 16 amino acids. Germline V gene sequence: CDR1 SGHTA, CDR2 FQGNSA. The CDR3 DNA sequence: TGTGCCAGCAGCTTAGGGGGACAGGGGAGGTACAATGAGCAGTTCTTC. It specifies CASSLGGQGRYNEQFF.

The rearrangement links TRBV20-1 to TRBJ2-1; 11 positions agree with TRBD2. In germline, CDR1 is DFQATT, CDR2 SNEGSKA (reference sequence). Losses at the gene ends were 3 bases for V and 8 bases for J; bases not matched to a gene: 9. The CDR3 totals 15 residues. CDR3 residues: CSASRTSGSRDEQFF. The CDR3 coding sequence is TGCAGTGCTAGTCGTACTAGCGGGAGTAGGGATGAGCAGTTCTTC.

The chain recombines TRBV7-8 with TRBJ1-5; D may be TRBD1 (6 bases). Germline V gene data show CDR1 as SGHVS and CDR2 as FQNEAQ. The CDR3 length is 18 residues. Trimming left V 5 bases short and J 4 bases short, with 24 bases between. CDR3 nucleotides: TGTGCCAGCAGCCGTTCGGGGGGGACACAGCGATTTAATCAGCCCCAGCATTTT. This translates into CASSRSGGTQRFNQPQHF.